The entry that follows covers one T cell receptor beta chain sequence. Antigen: not known. It was by 5'RACE template switching with UMIs that TCR beta cDNA was made. TCRdb processed the 5' RACE reads again and assigns one entry to each CDR3 protein, with no DNA. The sample table sets out roughly 380,000 distinct CDR3 sequences. The data stem from a study of T cells expressing NK-cell markers. Study-level background: One of eight sequenced donors was HCMV-seronegative; the other seven were seropositive. General study results and limits: It remained uncertain whether the expanded NKG2C+ T cell clones were specific for HCMV antigens.

This clonotype originated in a man aged 18 to 69 in good health. The specimen was blood T cells: a sorted CD56 or NKG2C T cell subset, CD4+ or CD8+ T cells, or bulk PBMC T cells (not recorded which).

The CDR3 here is CASSPGALQETQYF. The chain recombines TRBV11-2 with TRBJ2-5; TCRdb calls TRBD1, which cannot be checked without DNA. CDR1 and CDR2 (germline): SGHAT, FQNNGV. The CDR3 totals 14 residues.